Below, 15 T cell receptor beta chains from the same sample are listed, as sequenced in a study of T cell repertoires in cytomegalovirus infection. TCRdb independently ran MiXCR on the reads; one entry per CDR3 protein. The sample holds about 680,000 distinct CDR3 sequences; 20% to 25% are singletons and the top ten take 7% to 9%. The source material was CD8+ T cells from PBMCs. These receptors were obtained from a human donor in good health (CMV status not recorded). Some clones in this sample may be carry-over from other donors' samples.

The J gene is TRBJ2-2, the V gene TRBV5-6; 9 nucleotides line up with TRBD1. From germline, CDR1 is SGHDT and CDR2 YYEEEE. Trimming cost V 4 bases and J 1 base; bases outside gene matches: 17. The CDR3 has 20 amino acids. CDR3: CASSTTGGLGDKWNTGELFF. For the CDR3, the DNA is TGTGCCAGCAGCACGACAGGGGGATTAGGGGATAAATGGAACACCGGGGAGCTGTTTTTT.

This clonotype was counted at least ten times. The chain combines TRBV6-2 or TRBV6-3 with TRBJ2-7; TRBD2 matches 13 bases. Germline assignment: CDR1 MNHEY and CDR2 SVGEGT. V was clipped by 5 bases and J by 1 base; unmatched bases: 5. The CDR3 covers 16 residues. Written as DNA, the CDR3 is TGTGCCAGCAGTCGACGGACTAGCGGGGGATCCTACGAGCAGTACGTC. Translation: CASSRRTSGGSYEQYV.

In this sample, this clonotype turned up a few times. The chain is built from TRBV27 and TRBJ2-7; the match to TRBD1 covers 10 bases. The V gene's germline CDR1 is MNHEY and CDR2 SMNVEV (reference sequence). The CDR3 totals 14 residues. V trimming: 5 bases; J trimming: 7 bases; junction bases outside the gene matches: 8. The CDR3 DNA is TGTGCCAGCAGTCAAGGGACAGGGGTAACTGAGCAGTACTTC. Protein: CASSQGTGVTEQYF.

This clonotype has a count of ten or more. This CDR3 is CASSQGDRGYEQYF. The CDR3 DNA is TGCGCCAGCAGCCAAGGGGACAGGGGATACGAGCAGTACTTC. This chain uses TRBV4-1 with TRBJ2-7, with 10 bases that match TRBD1. CDR1 is MGHRA, CDR2 YSYEKL, per germline. The length of the CDR3 is 14 residues. The ends lost 1 base at V and 4 bases at J; junction bases unmatched: 1.

The chain carries TRBV6-2 or TRBV6-3 and TRBJ2-7; D perhaps matches TRBD1 (5 bases). Germline V gene lookup returns CDR1 MNHEY and CDR2 SVGEGT. CDR3 size: 13 residues. Trimming shortened V by 2 bases and J by 7 bases, and 12 bases separated the two germline ends. The CDR3 nucleotides read TGTGCCAGCAGTTACGGACCAGGGTTGGAGCAGTACGTC. Translating it yields CASSYGPGLEQYV.

The sample holds many counts of this clonotype. The chain has TRBV7-2 and TRBJ2-1; D ambiguous. Looked up from germline, CDR1 is SGHTA and CDR2 is FQGNSA. This CDR3 has 12 amino acids. V was clipped by 8 bases and J by 3 bases, with 8 bases between them. The CDR3 nucleotides are TGTGCCAGCTATCCGTACTACAATGAGCAGTTCTTC. It yields the protein CASYPYYNEQFF. Full variable domain (remainder filled in from reference TRBV7-2 and TRBJ2-1): GAGVSQSPSNKVTEKGKDVELRCDPISGHTALYWYRQSLGQGLEFLIYFQGNSAPDKSGLPSDRFSAERTGGSVSTLTIQRTQQEDSAVYLCASYPYYNEQFFGPGTRLTVL.

This chain links TRBV20-1 with TRBJ2-1; 11 bases map to TRBD2. The length of the CDR3 is 14 residues. J lost 4 bases, V lost 5 bases, and 4 bases had no gene match. Per the germline V gene, CDR1 is DFQATT and CDR2 is SNEGSKA (reference sequence). CDR3 sequence: CSAPGLAEYNEQFF. CDR3 DNA sequence: TGCAGTGCTCCGGGACTAGCGGAGTACAATGAGCAGTTCTTC.

The chain recombines TRBV20-1 with TRBJ2-7, with D perhaps given as TRBD1 or TRBD2 (6 bases each). The CDR3 spans 15 residues. V was shortened by 0 bases and J by 0 bases, with 12 bases between the two germline ends. Per germline, CDR1 DFQATT and CDR2 SNEGSKA (reference sequence). CDR3 sequence reads: CSAREVGGSSYEQYV. CDR3 DNA sequence: TGCAGTGCTAGAGAGGTGGGGGGCTCCTCCTACGAGCAGTACGTC.

This clonotype showed up many times. This chain connects TRBV12-5 to TRBJ2-7, with D perhaps being TRBD1 or TRBD2 (5 bases each). Germline values: CDR1 LGHNT, CDR2 FRNRAP. Deletions cut 7 bases from V and 0 bases from J, with 10 bases between. The CDR3 extends over 13 amino acids. This CDR3 is CASDRDGSYEQYF. The CDR3 region has the DNA TGTGCTAGTGATCGGGACGGCTCCTACGAGCAGTACTTC.

Worth noting for this clonotype: This may stem from a read error, because a much larger clone lies one nucleotide away. The chain carries TRBV7-9 and TRBJ2-3; a weak D match, TRBD1 (5 bases). The closer fit of TRBJ1-5 to the DNA end suggests the J call may be wrong. CDR1 SEHNR and CDR2 FQNEAQ come from the germline V gene (reference sequence). The CDR3 runs to 14 residues. The CDR3 is CASSLLGGVDTQHF. The CDR3 DNA reads as TGTGCCAGCAGCTTATTAGGAGGGGTAGATACGCAGCATTTT.

The chain joins TRBV29-1 to TRBJ2-2; weak D call: TRBD2 (5 bases). The CDR3 is 15 amino acids. Germline V gene sequence: CDR1 SQVTM, CDR2 ANQGSEA. The ends were cut back, 8 bases at V and 4 bases at J, with 20 bases in the middle. The chain's CDR3 is CSTTGSGASTGELFF. In DNA, the CDR3 is TGCAGCACCACGGGGAGTGGCGCCAGCACCGGGGAGCTGTTTTTT.

This clonotype appeared a few times. V usage is TRBV12-3 or TRBV12-4 and J usage is TRBJ1-1; D perhaps matches TRBD1 (6 bases). The CDR3 runs to 13 residues. Trimming removed 7 bases at V and 2 bases at J, with 11 bases between. CDR3 region: CASTPDSNTEAFF. The CDR3 DNA reads as TGTGCCAGCACCCCGGACAGTAACACTGAAGCTTTCTTT.

CDR3 sequence: CASSPEVGQAKNIQYF. The DNA of the CDR3 is TGTGCCAGCAGCCCCGAGGTGGGGCAAGCCAAAAACATTCAGTACTTC. This rearrangement joins TRBV7-9 to TRBJ2-4; D is perhaps TRBD1 (5 bases). The CDR3 loop spans 16 amino acids. Germline V CDR1 and CDR2: SEHNR, FQNEAQ (reference sequence). The V gene lost 5 bases and the J gene lost 0 bases, with 14 bases spanning the gap. Drawing the rest from reference TRBV7-9 and TRBJ2-4, the complete variable domain is DTGVSQNPRHKITKRGQNVTFRCDPISEHNRLYWYRQTLGQGPEFLTYFQNEAQLEKSRLLSDRFSAERPKGSFSTLEIQRTEQGDSAMYLCASSPEVGQAKNIQYFGAGTRLSVL.

This clonotype was counted ten times or more. V and J are TRBV6-5 and TRBJ1-2; TRBD1 is a possible D gene (6 bases). Germline CDR1 MNHEY, CDR2 SVGAGI. V was pared by 0 bases and J by 6 bases, with 17 bases between. The length of the CDR3 is 16 residues. This CDR3 is CASSYSYRELGDGYTF. The CDR3 DNA reads TGTGCCAGCAGTTACTCCTACAGGGAGTTAGGGGATGGCTACACCTTC.

Ten or more counts support this clonotype. J is TRBJ2-7 and V is TRBV15; 7 nucleotides align to TRBD1. CDR3 length: 15 residues. Germline V CDR1 and CDR2: LNHNV, YYDKDF (reference sequence). V was clipped by 5 bases and J by 3 bases; unmatched bases: 10. Here the CDR3 reads CATSPQPGQVYEQYF. Here the CDR3 DNA reads TGTGCCACCAGCCCCCAACCTGGACAGGTCTACGAGCAGTACTTC.